This record looks at one TCR beta chain sequence and its context. It lacks a known antigen. No base quality values were provided; no much bigger clone lies one nucleotide off. In the prospective study, participants were roughly 18 to 95 years old, resided in about two dozen geographic areas of the United States, and were enrolled through a virtual design. To assign participants to cohorts, the prospective study relied on clinical history that participants themselves reported in a screening survey and a study questionnaire. Recovered participants in ImmuneRACE Cohort 3 were defined by two consecutive negative NP/OP PCR tests, clearance by a healthcare professional, or resolution of symptoms. In the prospective study, mobile phlebotomists collected whole blood, serum and a nasopharyngeal or oropharyngeal swab from each participant. Participants in the prospective study had the option to provide additional blood draws and questionnaires over a 2-month period. Prospective study blood samples were shipped either frozen or at room temperature before DNA extraction.

The data originate from a study of blood T cell repertoires in COVID-19 (dated by TCRdb to between 2020 and 2021). Regarding the study in general: Collaborator samples came from the United States, Italy and Spain and covered acute and convalescent phases of COVID-19. The material from the prospective study consisted of cDNA or gDNA derived from T cells, B-cell-depleted T cells, or PBMCs. Deeply sampled blood TCRbeta repertoires from subjects exposed to, actively infected with, or recovered from COVID-19 were included in the dataset. Samples were obtained from the ongoing ImmuneRACE study (first 160 participants) and from about 1,300 subjects provided by 6 global collaborators. Where available, HLA class I and class II types were taken from metadata supplied by the sample provider and were not determined by assay-based typing. The sample metadata nearly always contained a de-identified subject ID, COVID-19 status, age in years and sex. A freely available public database, intended as a resource for researchers studying the immune response to SARS-CoV-2, is where the repertoires were released. The investigation overall reported the following: Clinical and demographic metadata were provided uncurated, with the amount varying by source and participant.

TCRbeta CDR3 regions were amplified from genomic DNA using the immunoSEQ Assay, a bias-controlled multiplex PCR. On the authors' methods: Within the assay, amplification of reference gene primers was used to estimate how many nucleated cells each sample contained. To quantify the absolute abundance of each unique TCRbeta CDR3 rearrangement, sequence reads were collapsed and filtered. For each sample, productive Simpson clonality was calculated as the square root of Simpson's diversity index over productive rearrangements. TCRdb provides this immuneACCESS table in a form limited to in-frame rearrangements. Some clones are lacking; in checked studies, under half of them reflect an unresolved V gene, and why the rest are absent is not known. V and J calls and clone size come straight from that table; D and trimming were deduced from the DNA. This sample has about 220,000 clones in its table, and roughly 89% of those were observed once. The top ten constitute 6.8% of the sample.

The CDR3 measures 14 amino acids from cysteine to phenylalanine. The kept DNA is CDR3 alone, 42 bases in frame from the first base. Sequences MDHEN (CDR1) and SYDVKM (CDR2) are obtained from the germline V gene. The V end loses 2 bases and the J end loses 10 bases, and a stretch of 15 bases separates them. This TCR came from a woman between 40 and 55 years old who had recovered from COVID-19. The rearrangement joined TRBV28 to TRBJ2-1; possibly the D gene is TRBD2, per 5 matching bases. Sequencing was carried out using PBMCs or T cells enriched from blood (not recorded which). The CDR3 is CASSLIGPPGEQFF. The DNA is TGTGCCAGCAGTTTAATAGGACCCCCGGGGGAGCAGTTCTTC.